What follows is one TCR beta chain and its context. This sample is part of a study of T-cell reconstitution after alpha-beta-depleted transplantation in children. During its preparation, the TCRbeta library received unique molecular identifiers. MiXCR was run by TCRdb on the PCR reads, yielding one entry per CDR3 protein. The data show about 980,000 distinct CDR3 sequences, under 30% seen once. V gave up 0 bases and J gave up 7 bases, with 16 bases separating them. Germline V gene lookup returns CDR1 DFQATT and CDR2 SNEGSKA (reference sequence). The CDR3 is 15 residues long. This TCR derives from a boy under two years old who had a stem cell transplant for SCID, so the T cells may come from the graft donor. V is TRBV20-1 and J is TRBJ2-4; D is unresolved. Sample: PBMCs, mostly from graft donor cells, taken 360 days after TCRalphabeta/CD19-depleted stem cell transplant. CDR3 in DNA: TGCAGTGCTAGAGATGGCCCGTTTCAAGGGAACATTCAGTACTTC. It encodes CSARDGPFQGNIQYF.